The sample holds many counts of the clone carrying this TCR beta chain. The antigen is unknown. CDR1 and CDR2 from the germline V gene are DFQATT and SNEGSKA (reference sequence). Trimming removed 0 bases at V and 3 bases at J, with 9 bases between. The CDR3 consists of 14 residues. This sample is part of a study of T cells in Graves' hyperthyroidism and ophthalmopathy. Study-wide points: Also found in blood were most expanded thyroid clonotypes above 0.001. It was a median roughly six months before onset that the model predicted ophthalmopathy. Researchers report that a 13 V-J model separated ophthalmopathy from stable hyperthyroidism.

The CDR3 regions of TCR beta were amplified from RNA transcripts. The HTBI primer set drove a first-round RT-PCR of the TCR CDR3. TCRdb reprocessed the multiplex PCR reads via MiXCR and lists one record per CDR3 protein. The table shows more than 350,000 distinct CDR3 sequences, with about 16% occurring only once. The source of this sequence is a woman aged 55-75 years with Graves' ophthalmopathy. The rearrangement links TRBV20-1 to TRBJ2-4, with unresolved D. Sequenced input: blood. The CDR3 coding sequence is TGCAGTGCTAGAGATAACACCATCAAAAACATTCAGTACTTC. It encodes CSARDNTIKNIQYF.